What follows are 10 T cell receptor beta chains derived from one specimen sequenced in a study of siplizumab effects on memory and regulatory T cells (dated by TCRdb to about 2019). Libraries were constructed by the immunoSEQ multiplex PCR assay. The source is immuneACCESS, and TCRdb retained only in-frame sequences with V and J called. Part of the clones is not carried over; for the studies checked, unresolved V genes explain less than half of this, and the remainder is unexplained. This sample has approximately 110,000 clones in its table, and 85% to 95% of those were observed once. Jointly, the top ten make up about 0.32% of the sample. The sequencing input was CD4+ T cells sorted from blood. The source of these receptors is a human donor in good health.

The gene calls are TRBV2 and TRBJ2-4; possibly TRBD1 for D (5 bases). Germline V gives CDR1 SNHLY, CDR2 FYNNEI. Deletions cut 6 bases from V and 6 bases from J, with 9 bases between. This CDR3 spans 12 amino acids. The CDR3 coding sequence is TGTGCCAGCAGGTCCCAGGGAAACATTCAGTACTTC. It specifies CASRSQGNIQYF.

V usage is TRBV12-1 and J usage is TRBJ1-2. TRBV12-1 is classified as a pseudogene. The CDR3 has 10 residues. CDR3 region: CASSIGGYTF. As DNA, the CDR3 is TGTGCCAGCAGCATCGGTGGCTACACCTTC.

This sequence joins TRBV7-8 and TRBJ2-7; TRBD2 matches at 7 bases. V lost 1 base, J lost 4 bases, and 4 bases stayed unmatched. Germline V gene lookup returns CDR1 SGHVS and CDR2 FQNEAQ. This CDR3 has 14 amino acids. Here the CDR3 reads CASSLGSGGYEQYF. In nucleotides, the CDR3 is TGTGCCAGCAGCTTAGGTTCGGGGGGTTACGAGCAGTACTTC.

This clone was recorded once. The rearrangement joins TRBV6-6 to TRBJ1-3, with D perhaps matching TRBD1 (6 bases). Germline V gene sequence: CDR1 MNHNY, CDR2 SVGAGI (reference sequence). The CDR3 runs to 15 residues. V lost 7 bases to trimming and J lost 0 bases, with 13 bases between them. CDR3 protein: CASTPRGPSGNTIYF. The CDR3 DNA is TGTGCCAGCACCCCCCGGGGGCCCTCTGGAAACACCATATATTTT.

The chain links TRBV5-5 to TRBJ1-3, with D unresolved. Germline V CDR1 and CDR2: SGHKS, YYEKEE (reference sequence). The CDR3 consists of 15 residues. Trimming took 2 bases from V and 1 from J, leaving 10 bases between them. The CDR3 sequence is CASSFAEGSGNTIYF. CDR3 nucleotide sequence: TGTGCCAGCAGCTTCGCGGAGGGATCTGGAAACACCATATATTTT.

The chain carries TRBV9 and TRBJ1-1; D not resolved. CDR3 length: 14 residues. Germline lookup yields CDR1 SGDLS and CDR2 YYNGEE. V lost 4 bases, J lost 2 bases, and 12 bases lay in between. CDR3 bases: TGTGCCAGCAGCCCAGAGGCACAAAACACTGAAGCTTTCTTT. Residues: CASSPEAQNTEAFF.

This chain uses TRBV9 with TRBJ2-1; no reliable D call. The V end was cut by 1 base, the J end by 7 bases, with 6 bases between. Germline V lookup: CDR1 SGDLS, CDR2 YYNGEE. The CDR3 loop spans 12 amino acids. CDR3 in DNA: TGTGCCAGCAGCGTATGGGAAAATGAGCAGTTCTTC. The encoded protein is CASSVWENEQFF.

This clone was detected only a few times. The CDR3, as DNA: TGTGCCTGGGATGGGACTGCAAACACTGAAGCTTTCTTT. This codes for CAWDGTANTEAFF. This chain joins TRBV30 and TRBJ1-1; maybe TRBD1 (5 bases). Germline-derived CDR1 and CDR2 are GTSNPN and SVGIG (reference sequence). This CDR3 has 13 amino acids. The V gene lost 5 bases and the J gene lost 2 bases, with 12 bases spanning the gap.

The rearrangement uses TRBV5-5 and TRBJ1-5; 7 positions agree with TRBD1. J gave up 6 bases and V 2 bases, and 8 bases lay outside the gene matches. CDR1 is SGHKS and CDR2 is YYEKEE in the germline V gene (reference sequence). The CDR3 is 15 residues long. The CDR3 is CASSFIGGSGQPQHF. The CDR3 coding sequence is TGTGCCAGCAGCTTTATAGGGGGCTCGGGTCAGCCCCAGCATTTT.

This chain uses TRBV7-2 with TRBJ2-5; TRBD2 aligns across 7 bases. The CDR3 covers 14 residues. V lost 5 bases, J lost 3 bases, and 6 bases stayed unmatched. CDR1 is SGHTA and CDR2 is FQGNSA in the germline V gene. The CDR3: CASSRFGGEETQYF. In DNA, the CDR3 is TGTGCCAGCAGCCGTTTTGGGGGGGAAGAGACCCAGTACTTC. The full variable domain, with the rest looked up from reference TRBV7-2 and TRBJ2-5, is GAGVSQSPSNKVTEKGKDVELRCDPISGHTALYWYRQSLGQGLEFLIYFQGNSAPDKSGLPSDRFSAERTGGSVSTLTIQRTQQEDSAVYLCASSRFGGEETQYFGPGTRLLVL.